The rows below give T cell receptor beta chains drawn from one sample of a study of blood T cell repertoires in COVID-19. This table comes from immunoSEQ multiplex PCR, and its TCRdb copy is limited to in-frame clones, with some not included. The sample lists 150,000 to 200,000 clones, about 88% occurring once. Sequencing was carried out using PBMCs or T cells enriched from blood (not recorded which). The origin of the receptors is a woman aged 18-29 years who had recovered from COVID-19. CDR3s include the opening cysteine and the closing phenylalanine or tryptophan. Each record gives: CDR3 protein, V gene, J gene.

CDR3 protein: CAWSAETSGPGKFF
V gene: TRBV30
J gene: TRBJ2-1

CDR3 protein: CASTEGARNTEAFF
V gene: TRBV28
J gene: TRBJ1-1

CDR3 protein: CASSLTAVSGNTIYF
V gene: TRBV4-3
J gene: TRBJ1-3

CDR3 protein: CATAPGGFNEQFF
V gene: TRBV24-1
J gene: TRBJ2-1

CDR3 protein: CASSLAHPGGADTQYF
V gene: TRBV7-6
J gene: TRBJ2-3

CDR3 protein: CATSRPRGPEDTGELFF
V gene: TRBV15
J gene: TRBJ2-2

CDR3 protein: CASSLSRDSHEQYF
V gene: TRBV19
J gene: TRBJ2-7

CDR3 protein: CATSRDEPGGDQPQHF
V gene: TRBV15
J gene: TRBJ1-5

CDR3 protein: CASSVERVAAFF
V gene: TRBV7-9
J gene: TRBJ1-1

CDR3 protein: CASSFSSAYEQYF
V gene: TRBV5-1
J gene: TRBJ2-7

CDR3 protein: CASSAPGREFYGYTF
V gene: TRBV2
J gene: TRBJ1-2

CDR3 protein: CASSTTSARATQYF
V gene: TRBV27
J gene: TRBJ2-3

CDR3 protein: CASSDGTSGSSGANVLTF
V gene: TRBV6-4
J gene: TRBJ2-6

CDR3 protein: CASSPTSVSIEQYF
V gene: TRBV5-1
J gene: TRBJ2-7